The 20 T cell receptor beta chains reported below all come from one sample, sequenced in a study of blood T cell repertoires in COVID-19. Measured with immunoSEQ multiplex PCR; TCRdb has only the in-frame clones, and not every one. The sample lists roughly 200,000 clones, around four fifths occurring once. Sample: peripheral blood. The receptors come from a woman aged 80 or older with active or convalescent COVID-19.

CDR3: CASSQPEGLAGENTGELFF. Written as DNA, the CDR3 is TGCGCCAGCAGTCAACCCGAGGGACTAGCGGGGGAGAACACCGGGGAGCTGTTTTTT. V gene TRBV23-1 combines with J gene TRBJ2-2; 14 nucleotides align to TRBD2. TRBV23-1 is labeled an ORF, and its function is uncertain. CDR3 size: 19 residues. Unmatched junction bases numbered 6, after V lost 2 bases and J lost 1 base.

This chain joins TRBV5-4 and TRBJ2-1, with D perhaps TRBD2 (6 bases). With 2 bases removed from V and 7 bases from J, the gap between germline ends came to 10 bases. The germline V gene encodes CDR1 SGHNT and CDR2 YYREEE (reference sequence). The CDR3 loop spans 13 amino acids. The CDR3 loop reads CASSFGRGNEQFF. DNA for the CDR3: TGTGCCAGCAGCTTCGGCCGGGGGAATGAGCAGTTCTTC.

The chain joins TRBV6-5 to TRBJ1-1; D perhaps matches TRBD1 (6 bases). Germline values: CDR1 MNHEY, CDR2 SVGAGI. V shed 6 bases and J shed 3 bases, with 11 bases lying between them. The CDR3 runs 13 residues. The CDR3 spells CASRVTGYTEAFF. The CDR3 region has the DNA TGTGCCAGCAGGGTTACAGGGTACACTGAAGCTTTCTTT.

The rearrangement links TRBV2 to TRBJ2-2; D is possibly TRBD2 (5 bases). CDR3 length equals 16 residues. Germline V CDR1 and CDR2: SNHLY, FYNNEI. Trimming pared 2 bases from V and 6 bases from J, leaving 16 bases between. In nucleotides, the CDR3 is TGTGCCAGCAGTGAAACAGCCGGAGGTGGGGCCGGGGAGCTGTTTTTT. Amino acids: CASSETAGGGAGELFF.

This clone was seen only once. The rearrangement uses TRBV13 and TRBJ1-2, with D perhaps TRBD1 (5 bases). The length of the CDR3 is 14 residues. CDR1 PRHDT and CDR2 FYEKMQ come from the germline V gene (reference sequence). V dropped 0 bases and J dropped 1 base, with 6 bases sitting between them. CDR3 nucleotides: TGTGCCAGCAGCTTAGGAGGGGTTAACTATGGCTACACCTTC. Translation: CASSLGGVNYGYTF. The variable domain in full, with the rest retrieved from reference TRBV13 and TRBJ1-2, is AAGVIQSPRHLIKEKRETATLKCYPIPRHDTVYWYQQGPGQDPQFLISFYEKMQSDKGSIPDRFSAQQFSDYHSELNMSSLELGDSALYFCASSLGGVNYGYTFGSGTRLTVV.

This clone has a handful of counts. The chain couples TRBV21-1 to TRBJ2-7; the tabulated D call, TRBD1, remains unverified against the DNA. TRBV21-1 is a documented pseudogene. This CDR3 has 17 residues. This CDR3 is CASGCKPGQGSSYEQYF. The CDR3 DNA is TGTGCCAGCGGTTGCAAACCGGGACAGGGGAGCTCCTACGAGCAGTACTTC.

J is TRBJ2-7 and V is TRBV6-6; 8 bases line up with TRBD1. V lost 5 bases, J lost 7 bases, and 4 bases stayed unmatched. There are 12 residues in the CDR3. CDR1 and CDR2 from the germline V gene are MNHNY and SVGAGI (reference sequence). CDR3 protein: CASSAGGHEQYF. CDR3 in DNA: TGTGCCAGCAGTGCAGGGGGCCATGAGCAGTACTTC.

This rearrangement joins TRBV6-5 to TRBJ1-1; D remains unclear. Germline V gene sequence: CDR1 MNHEY, CDR2 SVGAGI. With 6 bases removed from V and 4 bases from J, the gap between germline ends came to 12 bases. CDR3 length: 13 residues. In DNA, the CDR3 is TGTGCCAGCAGCCCCGTAGAAGCCACTGAAGCTTTCTTT. Residues: CASSPVEATEAFF.

The chain combines TRBV7-6 with TRBJ1-4; D ambiguous. The germline V gene encodes CDR1 SGHVS and CDR2 FNYEAQ. CDR3 length: 13 amino acids. V was shortened by 2 bases and J by 4 bases, with 5 bases between the two germline ends. Here the CDR3 reads CASSLPNNEKLFF. The CDR3 DNA follows: TGTGCCAGCAGCTTACCCAATAATGAAAAACTGTTTTTT.

This rearrangement joins TRBV11-2 to TRBJ1-5; TRBD1 agrees at 7 bases. This CDR3 spans 15 amino acids. V gave up 5 bases and J gave up 4 bases; unmatched junction bases: 8. Germline values: CDR1 SGHAT, CDR2 FQNNGV. The chain's CDR3 is CASSDPRQGNQPQHF. In nucleotides, the CDR3 is TGTGCCAGCAGCGACCCTCGACAGGGTAATCAGCCCCAGCATTTT.

J is TRBJ1-6 and V is TRBV5-1; D unclear. The CDR3 covers 13 residues. Looked up from germline, CDR1 is SGHRS and CDR2 is YFSETQ. Trimming stripped 0 bases from V and 9 bases from J, with 7 bases between. For the CDR3, the DNA is TGCGCCAGCAGCTTGGCCGGGGTTTCACCCCTCCACTTT. Amino acid sequence: CASSLAGVSPLHF.

This clone has only one observation. The genes are TRBV28 and TRBJ1-2; perhaps TRBD1 as D (5 bases). Germline-derived CDR1 and CDR2 are MDHEN and SYDVKM. The CDR3 is made up of 17 amino acids. V lost 5 bases and J 2 bases, leaving 21 bases between the germline ends. The CDR3 DNA reads TGTGCCAGCAGTGCTCCCCCAGGGATCGAGTCGAACTATGGCTACACCTTC. Translated, it gives CASSAPPGIESNYGYTF.

The chain employs TRBV9 and TRBJ1-1, with D perhaps TRBD1 (5 bases). V lost 2 bases and J lost 3, with 11 bases in between. Germline V gene lookup returns CDR1 SGDLS and CDR2 YYNGEE. CDR3 length: 14 amino acids. The CDR3 coding sequence is TGTGCCAGCAGCGTCGGGGAGGGGCACACTGAAGCTTTCTTT. Translation: CASSVGEGHTEAFF. Based on the CDR3 plus reference TRBV9 and TRBJ1-1, the full variable domain is DSGVTQTPKHLITATGQRVTLRCSPRSGDLSVYWYQQSLDQGLQFLIQYYNGEERAKGNILERFSAQQFPDLHSELNLSSLELGDSALYFCASSVGEGHTEAFFGQGTRLTVV.

This chain uses TRBV14 with TRBJ2-5; TRBD1 might be the D (6 bases). Trimming shortened V by 1 base and J by 5 bases, and 14 bases separated the two germline ends. Germline assignment: CDR1 SGHDN and CDR2 FVKESK. CDR3 size: 15 residues. The CDR3 region has the DNA TGTGCCAGCAGCCAAGTGGCAGGGGCGGTCGAGACCCAGTACTTC. Amino acids: CASSQVAGAVETQYF.

The chain recombines TRBV12-5 with TRBJ1-1; 7 bases match TRBD1. V shed 5 bases and J 5 bases; nucleotides not matched to a gene: 5. The CDR3 is made up of 13 amino acids. CDR1 and CDR2 from the germline V gene are LGHNT and FRNRAP. The CDR3 protein is CASGRDSWTEAFF. CDR3 nucleotides: TGTGCTAGTGGTAGGGACAGTTGGACTGAAGCTTTCTTT. Full variable domain (remainder filled in from reference TRBV12-5 and TRBJ1-1): DARVTQTPRHKVTEMGQEVTMRCQPILGHNTVFWYRQTMMQGLELLAYFRNRAPLDDSGMPKDRFSAEMPDATLATLKIQPSEPRDSAVYFCASGRDSWTEAFFGQGTRLTVV.

The J gene is TRBJ1-6, the V gene TRBV5-1; perhaps TRBD1 as D (5 bases). Trimming shortened V by 1 base and J by 7 bases, and 12 bases separated the two germline ends. CDR3 length equals 15 residues. Germline CDR1 and CDR2: SGHRS and YFSETQ. The DNA for the CDR3 is TGCGCCAGCAGCTTGTGGCGGCAGGGAAATTCACCCCTCCACTTT. Protein sequence: CASSLWRQGNSPLHF.

In its sample, this clone was seen a few times. An end of the junction does not agree with germline; a read error may underlie this. The chain carries TRBV2 and TRBJ1-6; the match to TRBD1 covers 11 bases. Germline lookup yields CDR1 SNHLY and CDR2 FYNNEI. This CDR3 spans 15 amino acids. The CDR3 loop reads CASREGTGGNSPLHF. CDR3 in DNA: TGTGCCAGCAGAGAAGGGACAGGGGGAAATTCACCCCTCCACTTT.

The DNA of the CDR3 is TGTGCCAGCAGCTCGGGTCGGGTCACTGAAGCTTTCTTT. As protein: CASSSGRVTEAFF. J is TRBJ1-1 and V is TRBV11-2; D is unclear. The V and J ends lost 4 bases and 4 bases respectively, with 10 bases between them. The CDR3 is 13 residues long. Germline CDR1 reads SGHAT; CDR2 reads FQNNGV.

CDR3 region: CASSQAPGQGLRTNEKLFF. CDR3 in DNA: TGTGCCAGCAGCCAAGCTCCGGGACAGGGATTACGAACTAATGAAAAACTGTTTTTT. The chain uses TRBV4-2 and TRBJ1-4; 9 positions agree with TRBD1. Germline V gene data show CDR1 as LGHNA and CDR2 as YNFKEQ. Trimming at V came to 1 base and at J to 1 base, leaving 10 bases not matched to a gene. This CDR3 has 19 residues.

The V gene is TRBV5-1, the J gene TRBJ2-7, with 8 nucleotides matching TRBD2. Germline CDR1 SGHRS, CDR2 YFSETQ. The CDR3 contains 14 residues. V lost 3 bases to trimming and J lost 1 base; unmatched junction nucleotides: 3. The CDR3 protein is CASSSGGDSYEQYF. The DNA for the CDR3 is TGCGCCAGCAGCTCCGGGGGGGATTCCTACGAGCAGTACTTC.